Reported below is one T cell receptor (beta chain). The antigen it binds to is not known. No base-level quality is on record; no much larger clone is a single base apart. CD8 naive samples were obtained by positive selection for CCR7 among CD45RO-negative cells, yielding a CD45RA+CCR7+ population from which TemRA cells were excluded. Donors were healthy HIV-negative adults with no recently reported acute infections or vaccinations. Every donor was a Caucasian adult residing in Nashville, Tennessee, USA. Blood was obtained by leukapheresis, after which PBMCs were separated by Ficoll-Histopaque density gradient centrifugation and cryopreserved in liquid nitrogen vapor phase. Analytical flow cytometry was used to check the purity and quantity of each magnetically sorted T cell population. Genomic DNA was isolated from every sorted fraction and measured by UV absorbance on a Nanodrop 2000c. This specimen belongs to a study of shared clonotypes between healthy human individuals (dated by TCRdb to 2018 to 2020). The study in broad terms: Three men and two women, aged 18 to 49 years, made up the cohort. Each donor's leukapheresis produced roughly between about 0.8 and 10 billion PBMCs. Libraries were prepared and TCR repertoires were sequenced by different laboratories using diverse techniques, in order to increase sequencing depth and limit assay-specific biases. For each donor, CD4 naive and CD4 memory were each given three plates, CD8 naive was given two plates, and CD8 memory was given one plate. Blood TCR repertoires of about 5 healthy adults were deeply sequenced to estimate repertoire size and the extent of clonotype sharing between individuals.

V loses 3 bases at its end and J loses 5 bases; junction bases beyond the gene matches: 5. The cysteine opens and the phenylalanine closes a CDR3 of 14 amino acids. CDR3 DNA is the only sequence kept; it has 42 bases, read in frame from the first base. The CDR1 and CDR2 encoded by the germline V gene are SQVTM and ANQGSEA. The study at large found these results: Compared with non-shared clonotypes, the clonotypes found in all four sorted-subset donors had higher generation probabilities. Approximately 5% of naive CD4, approximately 3.7% of naive CD8, about 2.4% of memory CD4, and less than 0.45% of memory CD8 clonotypes were shared across a few donors. Incomplete sequencing was indicated by rarefaction of sorted-subset datasets, despite the large sequencing depth. Only blood was sampled, and tissue TCR repertoires likely differ from those in blood. The small number of donors limited the genetic and exposure-history diversity represented. Estimated clonotype richness was generally larger for naive than for memory subsets. Pairwise subsampling indicated that sequencing depth was expected to affect the degree of clonotype sharing among donors.

Using the deep immunoSEQ assay, TCR CDR3 regions were amplified from genomic DNA by multiplex PCR. For each cell subset, the extracted genomic DNA was distributed evenly across all wells of several immunoSEQ 96-well plates, and each plate served as one replicate. Each replicate PCR for sorted subsets received about 200 ng genomic DNA, equal to about 30,000 T cell genomes. The purified libraries were quantified using a Qubit 3.0 fluorometer, sized with a Bioanalyzer 2100, and then quantified again using the KAPA Library Quantification kit. Each immunoSEQ 96-well plate was sequenced on its own single-read 150-cycle Illumina NextSeq 550 flow cell. As for the authors' bioinformatics: Because the immunoSEQ output held only junctional sequences and lacked quality scores, the filtering could not match the filtering applied to full-length reads. To assign V/J genes and CDR3, sequences were annotated using PyIR, a Python wrapper for IgBLAST v1.9, with IMGT germline references. Reads were removed for weak V/J assignments (E-value above 1e-6), missing CDR3, stop codons, out-of-frame junctions, or ambiguous translated residues. V3J clonotypes were defined as sequences sharing an identical inferred V gene, J gene, and CDR3 amino acid sequence. Percentage overlap between repertoires was computed as shared unique clonotypes divided by the size of the smaller repertoire. Three approaches were used to assess repertoire richness: RTK rarefaction, the Chao1 estimator, and Recon v2.1 estimates of unobserved clonotypes. Generation probabilities were computed with OLGA for all TCRbeta clonotypes obtained by the gDNA method from several donors. TCRdb stores this immuneACCESS table with in-frame sequences only. Part of the clones is absent; in the studies checked, under half of the shortfall reflects unresolved V genes, and no reason is known for the rest. V and J calls plus clone size are reproduced from that table; the DNA served to infer D and trimming. Within this sample are about 1.9 million clones, with roughly 95% of them counted one time only. 1.5% to 2% of the sample is taken by the ten largest.

The V gene is TRBV29-1 and the J gene is TRBJ2-2; 8 bases in the middle match TRBD1. The sequenced sample was naive CD8+ T cells from PBMCs. Reading the label with the study, this specimen's cell subset or site is: CD45RA+CCR7+. The sequence came from a young man in good health. Some clones in this sample may be carry-over from other donors' samples. The DNA sequence is as follows: TGCAGCGTTGAGCAGGGGGCAGGGACCGGGGAGCTGTTTTTT. Its coded protein is CSVEQGAGTGELFF.